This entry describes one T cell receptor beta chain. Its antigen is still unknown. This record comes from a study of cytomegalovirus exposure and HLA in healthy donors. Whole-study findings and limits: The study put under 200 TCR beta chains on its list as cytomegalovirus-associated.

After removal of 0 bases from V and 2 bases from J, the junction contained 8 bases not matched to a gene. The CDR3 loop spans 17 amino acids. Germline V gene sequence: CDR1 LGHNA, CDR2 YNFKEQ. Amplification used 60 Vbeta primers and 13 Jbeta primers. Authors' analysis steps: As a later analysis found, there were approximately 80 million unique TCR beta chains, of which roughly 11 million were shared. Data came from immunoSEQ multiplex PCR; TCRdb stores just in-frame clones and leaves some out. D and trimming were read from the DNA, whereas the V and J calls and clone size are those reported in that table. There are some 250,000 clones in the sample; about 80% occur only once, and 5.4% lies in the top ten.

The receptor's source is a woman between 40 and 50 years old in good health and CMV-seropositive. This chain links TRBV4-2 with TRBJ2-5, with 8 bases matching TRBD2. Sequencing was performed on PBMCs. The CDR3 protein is CASSQDRASGQQETQYF. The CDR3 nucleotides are TGTGCCAGCAGCCAAGATAGGGCTAGCGGGCAACAAGAGACCCAGTACTTC.